This T cell receptor beta chain was retrieved from a study of post-analysis software for immune sequencing data. Study-level results: Multiple sclerosis patients had significantly lower normalized Chao1 diversity than controls. Samples prepared in the same batch strongly co-clustered by F measure.

Points on this clonotype: Its specificity is unknown.

Tagging with unique molecular identifiers was a feature of the TCR beta cDNA libraries. TCRdb processed the PCR reads anew with MiXCR; each CDR3 protein has one entry. In the table there are 750,000 to 950,000 distinct CDR3 sequences, 46% of which are singletons. Sequenced material: blood. This sequence originates from a girl under 18 with multiple sclerosis.

The CDR3 sequence is CSAKVFPNNEQYF. CDR3 bases: TGCAGTGCCAAAGTATTCCCTAACAATGAGCAGTACTTC. The rearrangement links TRBV20-1 to TRBJ2-7; D is unresolved. Germline V CDR1 and CDR2: DFQATT, SNEGSKA (reference sequence). V was pared by 6 bases and J by 7 bases, with 19 bases between. The CDR3 is 13 amino acids.